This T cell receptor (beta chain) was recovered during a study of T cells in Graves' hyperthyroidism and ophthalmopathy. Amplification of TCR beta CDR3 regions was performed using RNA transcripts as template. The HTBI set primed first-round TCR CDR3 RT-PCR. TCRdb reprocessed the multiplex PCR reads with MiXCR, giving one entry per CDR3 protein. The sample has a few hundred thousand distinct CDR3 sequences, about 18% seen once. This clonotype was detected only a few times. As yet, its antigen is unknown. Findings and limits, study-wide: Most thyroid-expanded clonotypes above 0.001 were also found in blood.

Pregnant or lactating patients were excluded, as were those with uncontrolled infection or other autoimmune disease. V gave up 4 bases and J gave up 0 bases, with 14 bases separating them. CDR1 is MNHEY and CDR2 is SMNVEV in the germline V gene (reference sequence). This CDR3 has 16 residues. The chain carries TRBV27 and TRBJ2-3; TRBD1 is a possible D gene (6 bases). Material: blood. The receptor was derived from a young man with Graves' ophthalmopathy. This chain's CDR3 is CASSSEGDASTDTQYF. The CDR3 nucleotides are TGTGCCAGCAGTTCCGAGGGGGATGCTAGCACAGATACGCAGTATTTT.